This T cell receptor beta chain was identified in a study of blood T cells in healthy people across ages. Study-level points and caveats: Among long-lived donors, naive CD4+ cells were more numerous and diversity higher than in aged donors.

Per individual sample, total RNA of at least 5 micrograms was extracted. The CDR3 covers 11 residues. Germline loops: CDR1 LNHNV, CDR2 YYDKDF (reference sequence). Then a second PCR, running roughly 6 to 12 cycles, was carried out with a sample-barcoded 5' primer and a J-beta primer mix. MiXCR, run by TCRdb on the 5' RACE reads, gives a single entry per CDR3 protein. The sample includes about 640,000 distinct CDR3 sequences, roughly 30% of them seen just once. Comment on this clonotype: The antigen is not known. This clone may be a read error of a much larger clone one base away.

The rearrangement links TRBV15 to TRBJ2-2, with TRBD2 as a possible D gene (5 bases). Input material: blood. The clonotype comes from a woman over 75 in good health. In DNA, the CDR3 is TGTGCCACCAGAACGACCGGGGAGCTGTGTTTT. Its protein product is CATRTTGELCF.